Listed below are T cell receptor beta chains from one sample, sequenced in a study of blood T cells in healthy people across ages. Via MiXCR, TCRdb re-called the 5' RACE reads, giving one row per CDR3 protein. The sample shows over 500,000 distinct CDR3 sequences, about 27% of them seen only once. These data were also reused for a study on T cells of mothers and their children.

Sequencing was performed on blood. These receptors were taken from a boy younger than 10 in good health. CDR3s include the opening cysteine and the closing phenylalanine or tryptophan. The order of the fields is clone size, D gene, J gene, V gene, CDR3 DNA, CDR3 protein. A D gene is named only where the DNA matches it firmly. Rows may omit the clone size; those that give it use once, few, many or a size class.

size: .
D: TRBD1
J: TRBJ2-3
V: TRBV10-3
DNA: TGTGCCTCAAGCCAGGGACAGGGACTCGCAGATACGCAGTATTTT
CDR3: CASSQGQGLADTQYF

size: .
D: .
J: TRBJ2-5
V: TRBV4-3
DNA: TGCGCCAGCAGCCTCTCCTCGCGCGAGACCCAGTACTTC
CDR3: CASSLSSRETQYF

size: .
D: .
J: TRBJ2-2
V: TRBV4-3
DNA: TGCGCCAGCAGCCAACTCGGGGAGCTGTTTTTT
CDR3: CASSQLGELFF

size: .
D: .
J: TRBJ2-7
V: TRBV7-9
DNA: TGTGCCAGCAGCCTCCGGGACGGAGCCTACGAGCAGTACTTC
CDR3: CASSLRDGAYEQYF

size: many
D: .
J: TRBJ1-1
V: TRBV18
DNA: TGTGCCAGCTCACTACAAGGGGGATGGGGAACTGAAGCTTTCTTT
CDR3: CASSLQGGWGTEAFF

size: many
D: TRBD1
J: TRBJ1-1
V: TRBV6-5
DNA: TGTGCCAGCAGGGGTGACAGGGGATACTCTGAAGCTTTCTTT
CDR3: CASRGDRGYSEAFF

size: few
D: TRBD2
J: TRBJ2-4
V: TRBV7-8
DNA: TGTGCCAGCAGCCCAAGGCTAGCGGGAGGGCCTTTGACCCTTCAGTACTTC
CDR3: CASSPRLAGGPLTLQYF

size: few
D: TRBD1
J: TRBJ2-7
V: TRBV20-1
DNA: TGCAGTGGAAGGGACAGGGTAGGTTCCTACGAGCAGTACTTC
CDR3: CSGRDRVGSYEQYF

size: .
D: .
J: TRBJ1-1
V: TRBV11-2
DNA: TGTGCCAGCAGCAGAAACAGGGAAGTTGCTTTCTTT
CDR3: CASSRNREVAFF

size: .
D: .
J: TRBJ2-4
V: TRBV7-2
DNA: TGTGCCAGCGGAAAGGACTCCAAAAACATTCAGTACTTC
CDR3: CASGKDSKNIQYF

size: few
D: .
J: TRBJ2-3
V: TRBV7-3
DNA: TGTGCCAGCAGCACCCAGGGGGACGGGGGGGCAGATACGCAGTATTTT
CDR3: CASSTQGDGGADTQYF

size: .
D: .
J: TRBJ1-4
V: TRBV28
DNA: TGTGCCAGCTTCGCGGGGGATAATGAAAAACTGTTTTTT
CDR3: CASFAGDNEKLFF

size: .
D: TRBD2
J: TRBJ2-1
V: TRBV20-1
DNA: TGCAGTGCTCCAATTCCCCTTAGCGGGACGTCCTACAATGAGCAGTTCTTC
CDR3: CSAPIPLSGTSYNEQFF

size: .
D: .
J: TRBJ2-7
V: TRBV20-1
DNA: TGCAGTGCTACCCTAGCGCTGGGAACCTACGAGCAGTACTTC
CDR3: CSATLALGTYEQYF

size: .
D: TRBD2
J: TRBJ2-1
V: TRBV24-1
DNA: TGTGCCACCAGTGAAGACCGGACTAGCGGGGTCAATGAGCAGTTCTTC
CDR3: CATSEDRTSGVNEQFF

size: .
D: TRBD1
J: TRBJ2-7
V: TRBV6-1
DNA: TGTGCCAGCAGTGCACCAGGGGGCGGCTCCTACGAGCAGTACTTC
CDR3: CASSAPGGGSYEQYF

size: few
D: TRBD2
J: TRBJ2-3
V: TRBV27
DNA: TGTGCAGCGGGGCAACCAAGCACAGATACGCAGTATTTT
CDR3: CAAGQPSTDTQYF

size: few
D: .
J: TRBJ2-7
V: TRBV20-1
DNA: TGCAGTGCGCGTCCGTCTGGGACCCCATATGAGCAGTACTTC
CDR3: CSARPSGTPYEQYF

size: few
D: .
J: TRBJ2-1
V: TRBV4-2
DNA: TGTGCCAGCAGCCAGGATGGGGTAGCCTACAATGAGCAGTTCTTC
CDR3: CASSQDGVAYNEQFF

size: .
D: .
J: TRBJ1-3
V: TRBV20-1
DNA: TGCAGTCTCATAAGGGGAGGAGACACCATATATTTT
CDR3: CSLIRGGDTIYF

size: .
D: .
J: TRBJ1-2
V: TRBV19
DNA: TGTGCCAGTAGCCGACAGGACCACTATGGCTACACCTTC
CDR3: CASSRQDHYGYTF

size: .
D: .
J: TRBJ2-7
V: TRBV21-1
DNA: TGTGCCAGCAGGACCGGACTCTGCTACGAGCAGTACTTC
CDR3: CASRTGLCYEQYF

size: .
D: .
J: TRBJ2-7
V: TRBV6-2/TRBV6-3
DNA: TGTGCCAGCAGTTTCTACCGCTACGAGCAGTACTTC
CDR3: CASSFYRYEQYF

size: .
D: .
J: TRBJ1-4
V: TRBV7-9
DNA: TGTGCCAGCAGCTCGCAGGGAAATGGGGAAAAACTGTTTTTT
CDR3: CASSSQGNGEKLFF

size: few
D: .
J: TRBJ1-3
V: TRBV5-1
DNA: TGCGCCAGCAGCTCATCCCCGGGATCGGGGAGCTCTGGAAACACCATATATTTT
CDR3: CASSSSPGSGSSGNTIYF

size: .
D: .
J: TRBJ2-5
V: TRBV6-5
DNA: TGTGCCAGCAGTTACTCGCTCCTAATGATACGAGGGAGGGAGACCCAGTACTTC
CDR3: CASSYSLLMIRGRETQYF

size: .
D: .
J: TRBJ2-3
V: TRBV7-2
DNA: TGTGCCAGCAGGTTCGGGAGCATAGATACGCAGTATTTT
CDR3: CASRFGSIDTQYF

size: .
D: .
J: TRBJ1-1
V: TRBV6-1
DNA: TGTGCCAGCAGTCGACAGGTTGGAGAAGCTTTCTTT
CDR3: CASSRQVGEAFF

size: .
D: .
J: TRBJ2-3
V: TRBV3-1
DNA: TGTGCCAGCAGCCAAGTCGCCGAAGATACGCAGTATTTT
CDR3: CASSQVAEDTQYF

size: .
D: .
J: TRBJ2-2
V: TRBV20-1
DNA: TGCAGTGCTAGAGACCCAGGTCGCACCGGGGAGCTGTTTTTT
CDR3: CSARDPGRTGELFF

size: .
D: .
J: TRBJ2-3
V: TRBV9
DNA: TGTGCCAGCAGTGCCCCCGGGCCAGATACGCAGTATTTT
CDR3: CASSAPGPDTQYF

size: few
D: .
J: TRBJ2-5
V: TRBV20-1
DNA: TGCAGTGTTGGGGGGAAAGAGACCCAGTACTTC
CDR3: CSVGGKETQYF

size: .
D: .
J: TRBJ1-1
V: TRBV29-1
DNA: TGCAGCGTACCTGGGAGGAACACTGAAGCTTTCTTT
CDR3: CSVPGRNTEAFF

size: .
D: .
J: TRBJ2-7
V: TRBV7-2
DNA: TGTGCCAGCAGTCTAGGAGAGATTACAGATACCTACGAGCAGTACTTC
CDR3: CASSLGEITDTYEQYF

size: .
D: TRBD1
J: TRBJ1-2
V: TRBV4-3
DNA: TGCGCCAGCAGCCAAGACAGGGGGCGCGGCCATGGCTACACCTTC
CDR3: CASSQDRGRGHGYTF

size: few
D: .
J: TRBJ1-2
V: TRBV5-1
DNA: TGCGCCAGCAGCGGAGCTAACTATGGCTACACCTTC
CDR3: CASSGANYGYTF

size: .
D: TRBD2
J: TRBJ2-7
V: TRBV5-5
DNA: TGTGCCAGCAGACCCGGGACTAGCGTACACGAGCAGTACTTC
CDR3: CASRPGTSVHEQYF

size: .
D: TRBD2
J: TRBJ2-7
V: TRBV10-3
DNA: TGTGCCATCAGTGACGCGGGAGGGCTCCTCTCCTACGAGCAGTACTTC
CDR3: CAISDAGGLLSYEQYF

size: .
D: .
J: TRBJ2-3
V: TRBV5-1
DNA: TGCGCCAGCAGCTTCGGGCCTAGCCGATACACAGATACGCAGTATTTT
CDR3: CASSFGPSRYTDTQYF

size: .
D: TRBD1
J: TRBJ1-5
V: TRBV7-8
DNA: TGTGCCAGCAGCTCGGAAGGACCCGGGACAGGGGGCGATCAGCCCCAGCATTTT
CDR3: CASSSEGPGTGGDQPQHF

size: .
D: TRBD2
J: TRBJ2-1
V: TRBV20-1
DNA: TGCAGTGCCACGTGGTCTAGCGGGGGGGCGTACAATGAGCAGTTCTTC
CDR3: CSATWSSGGAYNEQFF

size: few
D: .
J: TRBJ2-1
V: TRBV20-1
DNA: TGCAGTGCCAGGGAGGGGGGGTCCTCCTACAATGAGCAGTTCTTC
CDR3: CSAREGGSSYNEQFF

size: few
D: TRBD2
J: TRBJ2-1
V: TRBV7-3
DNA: TGTGCCAGCAGCTTAATCCCCGGGACTAGCGGGGTTAATGAGCAGTTCTTC
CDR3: CASSLIPGTSGVNEQFF

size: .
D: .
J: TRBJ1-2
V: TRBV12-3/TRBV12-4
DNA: TGTGCCAGCAGTGAGAGTCTCTCAGGGGGCTACACCTTC
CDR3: CASSESLSGGYTF

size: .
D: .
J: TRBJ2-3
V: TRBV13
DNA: TGTGCCAGCAGCCTAGGAAGGGGCTGGGGCACAGATACGCAGTATTTT
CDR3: CASSLGRGWGTDTQYF

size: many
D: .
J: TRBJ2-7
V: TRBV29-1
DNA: TGCAGCGTTGAGGGTATCGGCTCCTACGAGCAGTACTTC
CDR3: CSVEGIGSYEQYF

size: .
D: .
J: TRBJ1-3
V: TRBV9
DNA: TGTGCCAGCAGCGTATCCCCGTATACCTCTGGAAACACCATATATTTT
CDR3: CASSVSPYTSGNTIYF

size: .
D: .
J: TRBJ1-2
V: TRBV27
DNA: TGTGCCAGCAGTCGAGCGGCAGGGGAGATTAATCGGGATGGCTACACCTTC
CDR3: CASSRAAGEINRDGYTF